The TCR beta chain described here comes from a study of blood T cell repertoires in COVID-19. As for the study in general: There were acute and convalescent COVID-19 samples, and they came from the United States, Italy and Spain. T cells, B-cell-depleted T cells, or PBMCs supplied cDNA or gDNA.

Produced via immunoSEQ multiplex PCR; TCRdb's table is partial and in-frame only. The sample has around 270,000 clones; roughly 80% are singletons. This CDR3 has 16 amino acids. Germline CDR1 SGHRS, CDR2 YFSETQ. J was trimmed by 2 bases and V by 4 bases; bases with no gene match: 4. Sequencing was done on a sample of peripheral blood. This receptor was identified in a man aged 55 to 70 with acute or convalescent COVID-19. The chain has TRBV5-1 and TRBJ2-1, with 12 bases matching TRBD2. CDR3 loop: CASSPRTSGTYNEQFF. The CDR3, as DNA: TGCGCCAGCAGCCCGAGGACTAGCGGGACCTACAATGAGCAGTTCTTC.